These 12 T cell receptor beta chains were sequenced from one sample in a study of shared T cell receptors in the human thymus. Sequenced by immunoSEQ multiplex PCR; TCRdb stores in-frame clones only, minus some. The sample includes 500,000 to 850,000 clones, about 90% of them seen just once. These data are also associated with another study on human thymus T cells.

Sequenced sample: thymocytes. The receptor source for this set is a boy in the first two years of life with a congenital heart defect.

J is TRBJ1-2 and V is TRBV5-6, with TRBD1 matching over 7 bases. Trimming took 4 bases from V and 7 from J; bases not matched to a gene: 10. This CDR3 is built from 14 residues. The germline V gene encodes CDR1 SGHDT and CDR2 YYEEEE. The CDR3 bases are TGTGCCAGCAGCCCTAACACAGGGGTAGGTGGCTACACCTTC. As protein: CASSPNTGVGGYTF.

The V and J genes are TRBV4-2 and TRBJ2-7; D might be TRBD2 (5 bases). CDR1 and CDR2 from the germline V gene are LGHNA and YNFKEQ. V gave up 1 base and J gave up 4 bases, with 8 bases separating them. CDR3 size: 13 residues. CDR3 region: CASSQGGRYEQYF. CDR3 coding DNA: TGTGCCAGCAGCCAAGGTGGGAGATACGAGCAGTACTTC.

The V gene is TRBV10-1, the J gene TRBJ2-3; TRBD1 is a possible D gene (5 bases). Trimming pared 0 bases from V and 2 bases from J, leaving 9 bases between. There are 15 residues in the CDR3. Germline assignment: CDR1 WNHNN and CDR2 SYGVQD (reference sequence). CDR3 in amino acids: CASSESGRDTDTQYF. The CDR3 coding sequence is TGCGCCAGCAGTGAGTCCGGCAGGGACACAGATACGCAGTATTTT.

The rearrangement links TRBV18 to TRBJ2-2, with D maybe TRBD2 (5 bases). This CDR3 has 15 amino acids. With 0 bases removed from V and 3 bases from J, the gap between germline ends came to 8 bases. Germline values: CDR1 KGHSH, CDR2 LQKENI. CDR3 in DNA: TGTGCCAGCTCACCACCGGGAGACTACACCGGGGAGCTGTTTTTT. Its translation: CASSPPGDYTGELFF.

The V gene is TRBV14, the J gene TRBJ2-7, with D possibly TRBD2 on 6 matching bases. The CDR3 contains 16 residues. CDR1 is SGHDN, CDR2 FVKESK, per germline. The V gene lost 1 base and the J gene lost 4 bases, with 17 bases spanning the gap. The chain's CDR3 is CASSQVRRASRYEQYF. The CDR3 coding sequence is TGTGCCAGCAGCCAAGTTAGGAGGGCCTCCCGGTACGAGCAGTACTTC.

The genes are TRBV28 and TRBJ1-5; D remains ambiguous. This CDR3 has 16 residues. V lost 1 base, J lost 0 bases, and 10 bases lay in between. Germline V gene sequence: CDR1 MDHEN, CDR2 SYDVKM. CDR3 region: CASSLSPGHSNQPQHF. The CDR3 nucleotides are TGTGCCAGCAGTTTATCCCCTGGCCATAGCAATCAGCCCCAGCATTTT.

The rearrangement uses TRBV2 and TRBJ1-2; tentatively, D is TRBD1 (6 bases). The CDR3 spans 13 residues. Germline V gene sequence: CDR1 SNHLY, CDR2 FYNNEI. The V end lost 10 bases, the J end lost 0 bases, and 12 bases lay between the germline ends. CDR3 sequence: CAKGDITNYGYTF. The CDR3 bases are TGTGCCAAAGGGGACATCACTAACTATGGCTACACCTTC.

This chain links TRBV5-6 with TRBJ2-7; 7 bases map to TRBD1. J was trimmed by 2 bases and V by 1 base; bases with no gene match: 9. This CDR3 region has 16 residues. Germline V lookup: CDR1 SGHDT, CDR2 YYEEEE. Here the CDR3 DNA reads TGTGCCAGCAGCTTGTCCAGGGGGTGTGCCCCCTACGAGCAGTACTTC. This gives the protein CASSLSRGCAPYEQYF.

V gene TRBV29-1 combines with J gene TRBJ2-4; D ambiguous. The ends were cut back, 0 bases at V and 7 bases at J, with 13 bases in the middle. This CDR3 region has 14 residues. The germline CDR1 and CDR2 sequences are SQVTM and ANQGSEA. The chain's CDR3 is CSVEDGSHLNIQYF. The CDR3, as DNA: TGCAGCGTTGAAGACGGTAGCCATCTTAACATTCAGTACTTC.

The rearrangement joins TRBV2 to TRBJ1-2; 8 bases are a match to TRBD1. Per the germline V gene, CDR1 is SNHLY and CDR2 is FYNNEI. The ends lost 5 bases at V and 0 bases at J; junction bases unmatched: 8. The CDR3 runs 16 residues. The CDR3, as DNA: TGTGCCAGCAGTCAAAGGGACAGGACCCCTAACTATGGCTACACCTTC. Translation: CASSQRDRTPNYGYTF.

V usage is TRBV27 and J usage is TRBJ2-1; 10 nucleotides line up with TRBD2. With V trimmed by 2 bases and J by 2 bases, 9 bases remained unmatched. Germline V lookup: CDR1 MNHEY, CDR2 SMNVEV (reference sequence). The CDR3 is made up of 18 amino acids. The CDR3 here is CASSLTLAGDQAYNEQFF. The DNA of the CDR3 is TGTGCCAGCAGTTTAACCCTAGCGGGGGACCAAGCCTACAATGAGCAGTTCTTC.

V usage is TRBV5-1 and J usage is TRBJ2-5, with 14 bases aligning to TRBD2. The tail of the sequence fits TRBJ2-7 better, so the J call may be wrong. The germline CDR1 and CDR2 sequences are SGHRS and YFSETQ. The CDR3 has 16 residues. DNA of the CDR3: TGCGCCAGCAGCCGCAATCGGACTAGCGGGAGGCACGAGCAGTACTTC. It codes for CASSRNRTSGRHEQYF.